Included here is one T cell receptor (beta chain) sequence, with context. The data belong to a study of control samples from healthy donors and cancer patients. Assay: immunoSEQ multiplex PCR; the TCRdb copy retains only in-frame clones and omits some. The sample has about 69,000 clones, roughly 80% seen once. The CDR3 is 15 amino acids. Germline CDR1 reads SGHRS; CDR2 reads YFSETQ. The V end was cut by 4 bases, the J end by 4 bases, with 17 bases between. The chain employs TRBV5-1 and TRBJ1-2; perhaps TRBD1 as D (6 bases). The source of this sequence is a woman between 45 and 65 years old with lung cancer. The sequenced sample was PBMCs. CDR3 in amino acids: CASSPSAGGGYGYTF. Here the CDR3 DNA reads TGCGCCAGCAGCCCATCGGCGGGGGGCGGCTATGGCTACACCTTC. Filled out from reference TRBV5-1 and TRBJ1-2, the complete variable domain reads KAGVTQTPRYLIKTRGQQVTLSCSPISGHRSVSWYQQTPGQGLQFLFEYFSETQRNKGNFPGRFSGRQFSNSRSEMNVSTLELGDSALYLCASSPSAGGGYGYTFGSGTRLTVV.